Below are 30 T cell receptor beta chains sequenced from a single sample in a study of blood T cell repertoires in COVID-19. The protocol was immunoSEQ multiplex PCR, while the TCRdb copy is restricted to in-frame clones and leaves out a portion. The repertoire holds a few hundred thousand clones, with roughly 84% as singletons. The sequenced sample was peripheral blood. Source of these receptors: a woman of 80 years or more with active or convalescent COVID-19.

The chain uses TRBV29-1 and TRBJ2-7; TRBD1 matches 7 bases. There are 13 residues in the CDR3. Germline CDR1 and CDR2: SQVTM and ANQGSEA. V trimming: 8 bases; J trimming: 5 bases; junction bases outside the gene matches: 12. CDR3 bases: TGCAGCAGACTCCGCTCAGGGGGTCACGAGCAGTACTTC. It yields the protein CSRLRSGGHEQYF.

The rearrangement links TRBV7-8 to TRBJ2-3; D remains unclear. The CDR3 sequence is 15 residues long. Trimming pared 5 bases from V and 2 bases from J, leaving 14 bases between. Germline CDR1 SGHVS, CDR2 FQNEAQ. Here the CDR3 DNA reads TGTGCCAGCAGCCTCGCTAAACCCTACACAGATACGCAGTATTTT. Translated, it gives CASSLAKPYTDTQYF.

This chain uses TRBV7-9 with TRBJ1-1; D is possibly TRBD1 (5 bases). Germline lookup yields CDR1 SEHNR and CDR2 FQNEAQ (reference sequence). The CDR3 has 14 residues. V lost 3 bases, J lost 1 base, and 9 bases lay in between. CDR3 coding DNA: TGTGCCAGCAGCTTGGAGGGGCGGAACACTGAAGCTTTCTTT. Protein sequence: CASSLEGRNTEAFF.

CDR3 sequence reads: CASSPRQLANTGELFF. DNA of the CDR3: TGTGCCAGCAGTCCCAGACAGCTAGCGAACACCGGGGAGCTGTTTTTT. The chain recombines TRBV27 with TRBJ2-2, with D maybe TRBD1 (5 bases). V was pared by 5 bases and J by 0 bases, with 13 bases between. Germline V gene lookup returns CDR1 MNHEY and CDR2 SMNVEV (reference sequence). This CDR3 is 16 amino acids long.

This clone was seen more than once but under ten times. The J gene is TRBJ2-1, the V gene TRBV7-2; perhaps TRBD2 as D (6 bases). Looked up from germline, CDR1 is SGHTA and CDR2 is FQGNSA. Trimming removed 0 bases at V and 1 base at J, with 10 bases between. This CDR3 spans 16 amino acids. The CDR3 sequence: CASSLAGSGSYNEQFF. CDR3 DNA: TGTGCCAGCAGCTTAGCCGGGAGTGGTTCCTACAATGAGCAGTTCTTC.

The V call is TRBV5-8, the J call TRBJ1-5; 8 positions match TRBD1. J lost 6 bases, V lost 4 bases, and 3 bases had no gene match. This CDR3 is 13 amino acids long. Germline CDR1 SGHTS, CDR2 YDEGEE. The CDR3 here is CASSKDRGQPQHF. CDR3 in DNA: TGTGCCAGCAGCAAAGACAGGGGTCAGCCCCAGCATTTT.

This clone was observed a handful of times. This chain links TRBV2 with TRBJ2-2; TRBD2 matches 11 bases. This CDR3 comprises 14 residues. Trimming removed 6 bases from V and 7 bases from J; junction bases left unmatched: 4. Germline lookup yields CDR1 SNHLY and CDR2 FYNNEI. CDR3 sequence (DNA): TGTGCCAGCAGGGATAGCGGGAGGGTCGGGGAGCTGTTTTTT. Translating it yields CASRDSGRVGELFF.

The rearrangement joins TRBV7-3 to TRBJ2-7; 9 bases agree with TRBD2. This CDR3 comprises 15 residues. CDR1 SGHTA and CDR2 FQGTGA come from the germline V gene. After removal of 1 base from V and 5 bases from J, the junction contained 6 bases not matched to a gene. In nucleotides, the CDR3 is TGTGCCAGCAGCTTAATGGCGGGGGGGCCCCACGAGCAGTACTTC. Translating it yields CASSLMAGGPHEQYF.

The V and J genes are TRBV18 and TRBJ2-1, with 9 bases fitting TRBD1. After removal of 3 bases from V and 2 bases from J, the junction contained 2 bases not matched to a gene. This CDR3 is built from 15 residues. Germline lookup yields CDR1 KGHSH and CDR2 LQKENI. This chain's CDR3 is CASSPGTGTYNEQFF. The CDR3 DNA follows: TGTGCCAGCTCACCGGGGACAGGGACCTACAATGAGCAGTTCTTC.

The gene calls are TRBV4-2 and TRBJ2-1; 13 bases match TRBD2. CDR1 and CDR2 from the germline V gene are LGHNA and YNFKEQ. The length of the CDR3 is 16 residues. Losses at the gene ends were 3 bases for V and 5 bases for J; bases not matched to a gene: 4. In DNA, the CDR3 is TGTGCCAGCAGCCACCAGACTAGCGGGGGGAACAATGAGCAGTTCTTC. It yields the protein CASSHQTSGGNNEQFF.

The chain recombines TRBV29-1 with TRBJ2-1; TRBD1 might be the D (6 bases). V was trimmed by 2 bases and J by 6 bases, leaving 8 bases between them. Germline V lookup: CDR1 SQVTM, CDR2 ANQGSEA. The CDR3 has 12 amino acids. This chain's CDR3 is CSVETGINEQFF. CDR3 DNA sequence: TGCAGCGTTGAAACAGGGATCAATGAGCAGTTCTTC.

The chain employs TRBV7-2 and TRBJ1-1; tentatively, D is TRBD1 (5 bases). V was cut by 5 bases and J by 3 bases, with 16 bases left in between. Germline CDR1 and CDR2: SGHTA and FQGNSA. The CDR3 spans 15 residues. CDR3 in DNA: TGTGCCAGCAGCCCATCCGGGGGGATGGACACTGAAGCTTTCTTT. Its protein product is CASSPSGGMDTEAFF.

CDR3 amino acids: CASSENGNTEAFF. For the CDR3, the DNA is TGTGCCAGCAGCGAGAATGGGAACACTGAAGCTTTCTTT. This sequence joins TRBV7-9 and TRBJ1-1, with no clear D. CDR1 and CDR2 (germline): SEHNR, FQNEAQ (reference sequence). V was pared by 5 bases and J by 1 base, with 8 bases between. The length of the CDR3 is 13 residues.

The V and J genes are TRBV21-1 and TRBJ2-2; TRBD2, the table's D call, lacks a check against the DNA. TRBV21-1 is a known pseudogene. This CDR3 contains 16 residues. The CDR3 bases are TGTGCCAGCAGCAAATCGGGGGGGCGAGCAATCGGGGAGCTGTTTTTT. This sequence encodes CASSKSGGRAIGELFF.

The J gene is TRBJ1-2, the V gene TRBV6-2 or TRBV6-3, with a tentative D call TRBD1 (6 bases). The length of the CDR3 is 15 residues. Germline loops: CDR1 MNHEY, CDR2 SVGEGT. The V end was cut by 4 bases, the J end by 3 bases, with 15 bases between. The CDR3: CASSFTLQGYYGYTF. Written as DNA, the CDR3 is TGTGCCAGCAGTTTTACCCTACAGGGTTACTATGGCTACACCTTC.

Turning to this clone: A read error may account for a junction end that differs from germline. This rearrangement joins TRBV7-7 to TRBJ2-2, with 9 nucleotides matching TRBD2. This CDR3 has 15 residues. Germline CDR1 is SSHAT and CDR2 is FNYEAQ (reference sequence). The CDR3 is CASSSSGANTGELFF. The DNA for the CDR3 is TGTGCTAGCAGCTCTAGCGGGGCGAACACCGGGGAGCTGTTTTTT.

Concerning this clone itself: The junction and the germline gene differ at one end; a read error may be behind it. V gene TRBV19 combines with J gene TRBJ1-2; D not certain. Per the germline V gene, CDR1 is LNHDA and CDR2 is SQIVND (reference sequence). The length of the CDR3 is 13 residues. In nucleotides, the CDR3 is TGTGCCAGTAGTGAAAGGACTAATTATGGCTACACCTTC. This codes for CASSERTNYGYTF. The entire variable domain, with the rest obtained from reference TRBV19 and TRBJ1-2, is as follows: DGGITQSPKYLFRKEGQNVTLSCEQNLNHDAMYWYRQDPGQGLRLIYYSQIVNDFQKGDIAEGYSVSREKKESFPLTVTSAQKNPTAFYLCASSERTNYGYTFGSGTRLTVV.

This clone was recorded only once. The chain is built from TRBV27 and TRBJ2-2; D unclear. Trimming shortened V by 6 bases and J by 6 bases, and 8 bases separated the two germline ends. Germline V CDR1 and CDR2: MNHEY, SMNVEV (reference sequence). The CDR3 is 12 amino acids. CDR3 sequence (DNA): TGTGCCAGCAGAGCACCGTCCGGGGAGCTGTTTTTT. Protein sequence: CASRAPSGELFF.

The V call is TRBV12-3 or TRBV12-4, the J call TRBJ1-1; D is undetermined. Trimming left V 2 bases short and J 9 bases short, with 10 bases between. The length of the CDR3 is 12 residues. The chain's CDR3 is CASSLQDLKAFF. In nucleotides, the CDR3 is TGTGCCAGCAGTTTACAGGATTTGAAAGCTTTCTTT.

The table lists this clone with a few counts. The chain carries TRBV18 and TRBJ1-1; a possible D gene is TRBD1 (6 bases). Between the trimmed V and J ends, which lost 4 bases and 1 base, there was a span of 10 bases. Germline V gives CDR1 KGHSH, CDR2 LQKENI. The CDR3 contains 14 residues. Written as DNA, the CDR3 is TGTGCCAGCTCACGGGACACTAAGAACACTGAAGCTTTCTTT. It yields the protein CASSRDTKNTEAFF.

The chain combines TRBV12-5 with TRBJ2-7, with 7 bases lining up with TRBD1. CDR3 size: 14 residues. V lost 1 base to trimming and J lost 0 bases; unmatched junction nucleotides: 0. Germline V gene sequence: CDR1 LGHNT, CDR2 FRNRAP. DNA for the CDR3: TGTGCTAGTGGTTTGGGACAGGGCTCCTACGAGCAGTACTTC. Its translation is CASGLGQGSYEQYF.

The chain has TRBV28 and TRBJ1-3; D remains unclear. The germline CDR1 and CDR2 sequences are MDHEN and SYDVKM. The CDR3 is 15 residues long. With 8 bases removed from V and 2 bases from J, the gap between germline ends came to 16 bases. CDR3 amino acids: CASRHGGRAGNTIYF. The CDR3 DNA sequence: TGTGCCAGCCGACACGGAGGGAGGGCTGGAAACACCATATATTTT.

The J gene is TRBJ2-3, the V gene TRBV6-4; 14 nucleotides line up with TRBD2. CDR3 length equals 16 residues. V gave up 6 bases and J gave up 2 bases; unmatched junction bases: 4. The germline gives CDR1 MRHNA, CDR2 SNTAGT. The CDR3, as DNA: TGTGCCAGCAGCGGGACTAGCGGGAGCCCCACAGATACGCAGTATTTT. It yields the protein CASSGTSGSPTDTQYF.

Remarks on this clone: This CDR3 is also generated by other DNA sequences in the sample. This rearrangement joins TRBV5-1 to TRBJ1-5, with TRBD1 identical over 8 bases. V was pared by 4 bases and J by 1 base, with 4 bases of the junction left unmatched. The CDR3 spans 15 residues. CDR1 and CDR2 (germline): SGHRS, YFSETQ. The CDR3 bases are TGCGCCAGCAGCCCCCAGGGGGCAAGCAATCAGCCCCAGCATTTT. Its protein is CASSPQGASNQPQHF.

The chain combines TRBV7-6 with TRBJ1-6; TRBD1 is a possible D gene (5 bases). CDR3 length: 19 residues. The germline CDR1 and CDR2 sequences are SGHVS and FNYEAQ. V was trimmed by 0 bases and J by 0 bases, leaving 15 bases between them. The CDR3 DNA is TGTGCCAGCAGCTTAGCGCGATCAGGGTACGGCTCCTATAATTCACCCCTCCACTTT. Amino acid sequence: CASSLARSGYGSYNSPLHF.

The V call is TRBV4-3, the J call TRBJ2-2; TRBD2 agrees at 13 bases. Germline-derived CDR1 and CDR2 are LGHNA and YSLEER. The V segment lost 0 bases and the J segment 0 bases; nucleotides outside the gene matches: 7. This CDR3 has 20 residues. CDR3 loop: CASSQDPRTSGGANTGELFF. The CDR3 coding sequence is TGCGCCAGCAGCCAAGATCCCAGGACTAGCGGGGGCGCGAACACCGGGGAGCTGTTTTTT.

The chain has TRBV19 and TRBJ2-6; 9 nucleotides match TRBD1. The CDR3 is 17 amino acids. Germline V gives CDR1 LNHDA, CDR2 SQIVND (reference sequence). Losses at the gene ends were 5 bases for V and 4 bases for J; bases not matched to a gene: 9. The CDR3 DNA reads TGTGCCAGTAGTGAAGGGACAGGGCTTGGAGGGGCCAACGTCCTGACTTTC. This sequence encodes CASSEGTGLGGANVLTF.

The CDR3 DNA sequence: TGTGCCAGCAGCCCACGAACGAGAATTTACACCTTC. Translated: CASSPRTRIYTF. The V gene is TRBV28, the J gene TRBJ1-2; D is uncertain. This CDR3 is built from 12 residues. Trimming pared 6 bases from V and 11 bases from J, leaving 16 bases between. Looked up from germline, CDR1 is MDHEN and CDR2 is SYDVKM.

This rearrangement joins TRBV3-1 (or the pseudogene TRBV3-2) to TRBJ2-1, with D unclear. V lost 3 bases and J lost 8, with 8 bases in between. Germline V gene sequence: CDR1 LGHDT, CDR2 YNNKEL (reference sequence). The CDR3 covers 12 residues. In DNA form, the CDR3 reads TGTGCCAGCAGCCAGGGTCGGGATGAGCAGTTCTTC. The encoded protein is CASSQGRDEQFF.

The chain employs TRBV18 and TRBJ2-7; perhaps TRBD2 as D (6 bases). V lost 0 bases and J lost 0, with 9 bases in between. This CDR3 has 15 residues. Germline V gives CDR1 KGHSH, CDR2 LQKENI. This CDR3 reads CASSPPAGNSYEQYF. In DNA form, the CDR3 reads TGTGCCAGCTCACCACCTGCGGGGAACTCCTACGAGCAGTACTTC.